The clone carrying this T cell receptor beta chain showed up just a few times. The data belong to a study of patients and donors after allogeneic stem cell transplantation. TCRdb reprocessed the RT-PCR reads via MiXCR and lists one record per CDR3 protein. The sample consists of about 72,000 distinct CDR3 sequences, about 25% of them appearing once. V was clipped by 5 bases and J by 7 bases, with 9 bases between them. The CDR3 has 13 amino acids. Germline V gives CDR1 MNHEY, CDR2 SVGAGI. The TCR sequence derives from a human donor who was either an allogeneic HSCT recipient or a stem cell or donor lymphocyte infusion donor (not recorded which). It is not recorded whose cells these are; they may come from a transplant donor. The chain combines TRBV6-5 with TRBJ1-6, with D tentatively TRBD1 (5 bases). Sequencing used blood, either unsorted or a sorted T cell fraction (not recorded which). The CDR3 protein is CASSQYRNSPLHF. The CDR3 coding sequence is TGTGCCAGCAGTCAATACAGGAATTCACCCCTCCACTTT.